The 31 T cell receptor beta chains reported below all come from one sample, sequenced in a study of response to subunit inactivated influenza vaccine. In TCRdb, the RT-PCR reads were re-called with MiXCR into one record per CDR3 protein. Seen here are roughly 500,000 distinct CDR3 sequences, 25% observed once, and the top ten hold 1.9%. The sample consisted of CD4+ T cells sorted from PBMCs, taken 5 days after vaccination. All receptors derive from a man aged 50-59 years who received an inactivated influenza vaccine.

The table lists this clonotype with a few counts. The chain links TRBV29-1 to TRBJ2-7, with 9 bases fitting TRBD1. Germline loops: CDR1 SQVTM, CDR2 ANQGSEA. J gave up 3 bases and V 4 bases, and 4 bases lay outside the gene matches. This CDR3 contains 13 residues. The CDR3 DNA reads TGCAGCGTTGTGGACAGGGGTGGCTACGAGCAGTACTTC. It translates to CSVVDRGGYEQYF.

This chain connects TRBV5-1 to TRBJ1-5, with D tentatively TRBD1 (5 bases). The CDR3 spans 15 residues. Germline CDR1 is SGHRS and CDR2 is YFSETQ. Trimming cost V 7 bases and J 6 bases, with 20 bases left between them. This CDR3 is CASARDGTRGQPQHF. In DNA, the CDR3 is TGCGCCAGCGCTCGGGACGGTACTCGGGGTCAGCCCCAGCATTTT.

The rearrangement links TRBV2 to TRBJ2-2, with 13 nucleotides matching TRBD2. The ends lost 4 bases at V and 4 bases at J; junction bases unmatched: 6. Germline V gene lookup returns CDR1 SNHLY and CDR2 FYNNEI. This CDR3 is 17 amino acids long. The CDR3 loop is CASSVRRTSGSTGELFF. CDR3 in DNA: TGTGCCAGCAGTGTGCGACGGACTAGCGGGAGCACCGGGGAGCTGTTTTTT.

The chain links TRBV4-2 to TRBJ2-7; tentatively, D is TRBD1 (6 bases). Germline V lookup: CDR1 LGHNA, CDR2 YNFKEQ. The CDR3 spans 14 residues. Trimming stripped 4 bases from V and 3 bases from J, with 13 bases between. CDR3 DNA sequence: TGTGCCAGCAGCCGAGATAAACAGGGCTACGAGCAGTACTTC. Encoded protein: CASSRDKQGYEQYF.

CDR3 in DNA: TGCAGTGCTAAGTATTGGGACTCGGGTACAGATACGCAGTATTTT. It is translated as CSAKYWDSGTDTQYF. The rearrangement joins TRBV20-1 to TRBJ2-3, with D possibly TRBD2 on 6 matching bases. The CDR3 contains 15 residues. CDR1 is DFQATT, CDR2 SNEGSKA, per germline (reference sequence). With 4 bases removed from V and 3 bases from J, the gap between germline ends came to 17 bases.

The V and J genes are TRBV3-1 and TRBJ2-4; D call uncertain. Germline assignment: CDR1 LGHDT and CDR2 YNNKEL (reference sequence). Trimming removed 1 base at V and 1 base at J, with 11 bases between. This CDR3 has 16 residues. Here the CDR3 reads CASSQALLGAKNIQYF. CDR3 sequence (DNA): TGTGCCAGCAGCCAAGCTCTATTGGGGGCCAAAAACATTCAGTACTTC.

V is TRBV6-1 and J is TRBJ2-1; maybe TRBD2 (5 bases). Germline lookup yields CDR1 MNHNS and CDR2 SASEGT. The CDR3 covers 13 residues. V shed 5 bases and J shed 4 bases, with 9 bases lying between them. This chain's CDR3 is CASSRGLYNEQFF. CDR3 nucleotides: TGTGCCAGCAGTAGAGGACTGTACAATGAGCAGTTCTTC.

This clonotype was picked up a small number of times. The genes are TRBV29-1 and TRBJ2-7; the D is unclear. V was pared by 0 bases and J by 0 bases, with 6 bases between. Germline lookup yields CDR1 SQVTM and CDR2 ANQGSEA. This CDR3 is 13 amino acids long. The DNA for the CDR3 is TGCAGCGTTGAAGATAACGCCTCCTACGAGCAGTACTTC. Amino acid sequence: CSVEDNASYEQYF.

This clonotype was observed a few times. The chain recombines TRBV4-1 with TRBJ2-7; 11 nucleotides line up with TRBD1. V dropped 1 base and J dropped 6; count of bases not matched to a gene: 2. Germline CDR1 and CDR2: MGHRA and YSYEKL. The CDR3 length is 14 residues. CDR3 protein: CASSQGGTGGEQYF. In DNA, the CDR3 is TGCGCCAGCAGCCAAGGCGGGACAGGGGGCGAGCAGTACTTC.

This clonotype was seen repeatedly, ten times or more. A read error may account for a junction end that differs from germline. For the CDR3, the DNA is TGTGCCAGCAGCCTGGCTGGGGGCAGCAATCAGCCCCAGCATTTT. Protein product: CASSLAGGSNQPQHF. This chain uses TRBV5-1 with TRBJ1-5; weak D call: TRBD1 (6 bases). The CDR3 has 15 amino acids. Germline V gene lookup returns CDR1 SGHRS and CDR2 YFSETQ.

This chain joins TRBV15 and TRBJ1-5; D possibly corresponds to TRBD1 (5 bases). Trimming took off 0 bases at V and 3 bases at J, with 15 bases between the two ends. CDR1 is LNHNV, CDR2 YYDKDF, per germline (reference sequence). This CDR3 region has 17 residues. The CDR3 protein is CATSRDGYATVNQPQHF. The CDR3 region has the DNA TGTGCCACCAGCAGAGATGGTTATGCGACAGTCAATCAGCCCCAGCATTTT.

As DNA, the CDR3 is TGTGCCAGCTCACCGGCTAGCGGGAGGGGTAGTGAGCAGTTCTTC. Protein: CASSPASGRGSEQFF. This rearrangement joins TRBV18 to TRBJ2-1; 12 bases match TRBD2. The CDR3 totals 15 residues. Germline loops: CDR1 KGHSH, CDR2 LQKENI. J gave up 9 bases and V 3 bases, and 6 bases lay outside the gene matches.

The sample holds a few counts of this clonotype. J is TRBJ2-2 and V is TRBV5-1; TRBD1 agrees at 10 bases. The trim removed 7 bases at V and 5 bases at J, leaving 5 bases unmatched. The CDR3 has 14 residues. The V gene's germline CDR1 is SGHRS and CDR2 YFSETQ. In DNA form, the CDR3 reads TGCGCCAGCCTACCGGGACAGGGGACCGGGGAGCTGTTTTTT. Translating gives CASLPGQGTGELFF.

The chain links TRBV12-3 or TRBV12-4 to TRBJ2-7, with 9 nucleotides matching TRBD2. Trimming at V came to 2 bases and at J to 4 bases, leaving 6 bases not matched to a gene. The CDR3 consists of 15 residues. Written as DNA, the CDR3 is TGTGCCAGCAGTTTATCCTCTAGCGGGGTATACGAGCAGTACTTC. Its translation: CASSLSSSGVYEQYF.

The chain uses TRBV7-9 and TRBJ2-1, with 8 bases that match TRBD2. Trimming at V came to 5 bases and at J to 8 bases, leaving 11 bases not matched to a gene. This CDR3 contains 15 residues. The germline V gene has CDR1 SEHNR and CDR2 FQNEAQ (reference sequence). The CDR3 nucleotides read TGTGCCAGCAGCCCGAGCGGGGGCGCAGGCCATGAGCAGTTCTTC. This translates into CASSPSGGAGHEQFF. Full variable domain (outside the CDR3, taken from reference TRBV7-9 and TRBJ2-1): DTGVSQNPRHKITKRGQNVTFRCDPISEHNRLYWYRQTLGQGPEFLTYFQNEAQLEKSRLLSDRFSAERPKGSFSTLEIQRTEQGDSAMYLCASSPSGGAGHEQFFGPGTRLTVL.

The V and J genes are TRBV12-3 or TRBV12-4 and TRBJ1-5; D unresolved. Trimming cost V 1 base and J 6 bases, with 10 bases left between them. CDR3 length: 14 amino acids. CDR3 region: CASSLGWAGQPQHF. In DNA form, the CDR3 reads TGTGCCAGCAGTTTAGGCTGGGCGGGTCAGCCCCAGCATTTT.

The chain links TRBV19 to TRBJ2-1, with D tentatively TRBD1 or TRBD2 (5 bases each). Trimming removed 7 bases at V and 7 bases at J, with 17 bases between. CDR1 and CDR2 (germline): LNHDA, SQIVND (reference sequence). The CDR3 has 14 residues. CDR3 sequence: CASMWGTEQNEQFF. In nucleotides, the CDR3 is TGTGCCAGTATGTGGGGGACGGAACAGAATGAGCAGTTCTTC. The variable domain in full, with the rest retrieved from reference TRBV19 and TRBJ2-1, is DGGITQSPKYLFRKEGQNVTLSCEQNLNHDAMYWYRQDPGQGLRLIYYSQIVNDFQKGDIAEGYSVSREKKESFPLTVTSAQKNPTAFYLCASMWGTEQNEQFFGPGTRLTVL.

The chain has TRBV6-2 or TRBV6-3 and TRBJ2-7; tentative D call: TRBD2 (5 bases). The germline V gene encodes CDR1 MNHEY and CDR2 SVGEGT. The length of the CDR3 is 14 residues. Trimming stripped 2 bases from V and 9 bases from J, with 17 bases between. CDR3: CASSYRGLILGQYF. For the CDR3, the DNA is TGTGCCAGCAGTTACCGTGGACTGATCCTGGGGCAGTACTTC.

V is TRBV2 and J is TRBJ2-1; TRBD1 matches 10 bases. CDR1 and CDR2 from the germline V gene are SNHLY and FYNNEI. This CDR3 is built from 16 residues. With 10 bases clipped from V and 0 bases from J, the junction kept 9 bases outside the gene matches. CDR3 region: CAIRDRGSGSYNEQFF. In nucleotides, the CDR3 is TGTGCCATACGGGACAGGGGATCGGGCTCCTACAATGAGCAGTTCTTC.

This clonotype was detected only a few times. In DNA, the CDR3 is TGTGCCAGCAGCTCGTACAGGCGGGGCTACACCTTC. Translated, it gives CASSSYRRGYTF. This sequence joins TRBV21-1 and TRBJ1-2; the table assigns TRBD1, which was not confirmed against the DNA. TRBV21-1 is a known pseudogene. This CDR3 spans 12 amino acids.

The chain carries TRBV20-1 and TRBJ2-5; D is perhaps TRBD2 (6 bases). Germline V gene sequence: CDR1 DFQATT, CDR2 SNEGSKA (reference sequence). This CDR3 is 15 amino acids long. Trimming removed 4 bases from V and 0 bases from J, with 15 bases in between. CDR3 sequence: CSATPAEGNQETQYF. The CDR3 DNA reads TGCAGTGCTACCCCGGCGGAGGGAAACCAAGAGACCCAGTACTTC.

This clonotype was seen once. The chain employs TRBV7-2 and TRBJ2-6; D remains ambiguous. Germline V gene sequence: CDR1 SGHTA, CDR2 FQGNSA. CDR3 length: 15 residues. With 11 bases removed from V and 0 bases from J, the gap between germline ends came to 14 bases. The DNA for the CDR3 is TGTGCCGGCCAAGGCGGCAGCTCTGGGGCCAACGTCCTGACTTTC. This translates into CAGQGGSSGANVLTF.

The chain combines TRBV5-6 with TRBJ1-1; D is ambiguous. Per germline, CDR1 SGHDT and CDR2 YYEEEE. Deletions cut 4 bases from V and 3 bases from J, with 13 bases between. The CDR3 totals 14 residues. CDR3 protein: CASSPRRVDTEAFF. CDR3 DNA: TGTGCCAGCAGCCCGCGACGGGTGGACACTGAAGCTTTCTTT.

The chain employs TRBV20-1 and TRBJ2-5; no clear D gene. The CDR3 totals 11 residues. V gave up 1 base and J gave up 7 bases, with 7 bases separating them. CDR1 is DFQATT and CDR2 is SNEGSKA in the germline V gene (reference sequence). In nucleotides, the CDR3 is TGCAGTGCTAGAGCCTTAGGGACCCAGTACTTC. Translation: CSARALGTQYF.

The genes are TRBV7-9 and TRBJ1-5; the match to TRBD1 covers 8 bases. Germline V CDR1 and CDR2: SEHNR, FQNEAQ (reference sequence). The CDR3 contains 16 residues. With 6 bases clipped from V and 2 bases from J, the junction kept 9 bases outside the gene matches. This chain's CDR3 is CASSPIAGGRNQPQHF. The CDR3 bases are TGTGCCAGCAGTCCCATCGCAGGGGGCCGCAATCAGCCCCAGCATTTT.

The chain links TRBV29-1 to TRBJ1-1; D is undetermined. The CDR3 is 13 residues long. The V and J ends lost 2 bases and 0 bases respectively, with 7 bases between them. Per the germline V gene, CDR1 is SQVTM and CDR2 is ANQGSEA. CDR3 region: CSVEPRLNTEAFF. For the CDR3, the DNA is TGCAGCGTTGAACCCAGATTGAACACTGAAGCTTTCTTT.

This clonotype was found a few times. Here the CDR3 reads CASSPNGHSQETQYF. The CDR3 DNA follows: TGTGCCAGCAGTCCCAACGGACATTCTCAAGAGACCCAGTACTTC. This chain connects TRBV28 to TRBJ2-5; D is perhaps TRBD1 (5 bases). The CDR3 loop spans 15 amino acids. V was cut by 5 bases and J by 2 bases, with 15 bases left in between. The germline CDR1 and CDR2 sequences are MDHEN and SYDVKM.

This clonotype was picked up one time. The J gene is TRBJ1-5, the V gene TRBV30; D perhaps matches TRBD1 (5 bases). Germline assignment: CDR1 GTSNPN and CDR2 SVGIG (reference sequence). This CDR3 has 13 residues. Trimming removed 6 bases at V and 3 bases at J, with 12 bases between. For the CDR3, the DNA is TGTGCCTGTGCCGGGGCAGACAATCAGCCCCAGCATTTT. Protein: CACAGADNQPQHF.

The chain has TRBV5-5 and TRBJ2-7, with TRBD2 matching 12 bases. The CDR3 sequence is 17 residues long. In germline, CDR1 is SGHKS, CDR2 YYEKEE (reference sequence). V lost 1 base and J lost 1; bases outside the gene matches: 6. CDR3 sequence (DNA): TGTGCCAGCAGCTTGCCGGGACTAGCGGGTAATTCCTACGAGCAGTACTTC. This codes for CASSLPGLAGNSYEQYF.

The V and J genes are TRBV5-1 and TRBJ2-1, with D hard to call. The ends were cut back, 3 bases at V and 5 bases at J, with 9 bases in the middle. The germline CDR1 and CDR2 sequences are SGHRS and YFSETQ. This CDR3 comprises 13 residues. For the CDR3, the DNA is TGCGCCAGCAGCTCTACACGTGACAATGAGCAGTTCTTC. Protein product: CASSSTRDNEQFF.

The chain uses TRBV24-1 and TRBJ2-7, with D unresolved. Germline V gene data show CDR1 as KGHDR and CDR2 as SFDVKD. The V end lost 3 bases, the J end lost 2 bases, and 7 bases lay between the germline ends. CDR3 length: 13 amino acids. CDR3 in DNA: TGTGCCACCAGTGATGCAAGAACCTACGAGCAGTACTTC. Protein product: CATSDARTYEQYF.